This TCR beta chain was recorded in a study of cytomegalovirus exposure and HLA in healthy donors. The CDR3 length is 15 residues. Germline assignment: CDR1 MDHEN and CDR2 SYDVKM. Trimming cost V 5 bases and J 4 bases; bases outside gene matches: 7. This clone was counted only a few times. Amplification used 60 Vbeta primers and 13 Jbeta primers. Clones were read by immunoSEQ multiplex PCR, and TCRdb kept only the in-frame ones, dropping some. The repertoire holds over 75,000 clones, with roughly 10% as singletons. The sequence was obtained from a man in his fifties in good health and CMV-seropositive. The chain combines TRBV28 with TRBJ1-2; 10 bases align to TRBD1. The sequenced sample was PBMCs. CDR3 DNA sequence: TGTGCCAGCAGTCCCCGGGACAGGGGCATCTATGGCTACACCTTC. The encoded protein is CASSPRDRGIYGYTF.